This T cell receptor beta chain was sequenced in a study of T cells in Graves' hyperthyroidism and ophthalmopathy. Study conclusions and caveats: Among clonotypes expanded in thyroid above 0.001, most were also found in blood.

Germline trimming cut 2 bases from V and 10 bases from J; bases unmatched to any gene: 5. The CDR3 length is 13 residues. The germline V gene has CDR1 GTSNPN and CDR2 SVGIG (reference sequence). This clonotype has a count of ten or more. What it recognizes is unknown. Uncontrolled infections, other autoimmune diseases, pregnancy or lactation led to exclusion of patients. For the diagnoses, clinical symptoms, serum thyroxine and TRAb, thyroid ultrasound and orbital computed tomography were used. Each 10 ml fresh peripheral blood draw supplied the PBMCs. RNA transcripts were the template for amplifying TCR beta CDR3 regions. A set of HTBI primers served as the primers for a first-round RT-PCR of the TCR CDR3. MiXCR was run by TCRdb on the multiplex PCR reads, yielding one entry per CDR3 protein. The sample shows over 350,000 distinct CDR3 sequences, about 14% of them seen only once.

The sequence was obtained from a man aged 50 to 60 with Graves' ophthalmopathy. The rearrangement uses TRBV30 and TRBJ2-2; 9 bases match TRBD2. The sample comprised blood. The CDR3: CAWSPSSGKELFF. The CDR3 DNA reads as TGTGCCTGGAGTCCCTCTAGCGGGAAGGAGCTGTTTTTT.